This record concerns one T cell receptor beta chain sequence. The sample is drawn from a study of blood T cell repertoires in COVID-19. Study-level information: T cells, B-cell-depleted T cells, or PBMCs provided the cDNA or gDNA that served as material.

Germline lookup yields CDR1 SQVTM and CDR2 ANQGSEA. This CDR3 is built from 13 residues. V gave up 4 bases and J gave up 7 bases, with 17 bases separating them. Sequencing used immunoSEQ multiplex PCR; TCRdb keeps in-frame clones, though not all of them. The sample carries around 110,000 clones, roughly 90% recorded once. This TCR derives from a man aged 40-50 years with active or convalescent COVID-19. The sequenced sample consisted of peripheral blood. V is TRBV29-1 and J is TRBJ2-7, with a weak D call TRBD2 (6 bases). The CDR3 coding sequence is TGCAGCGTTGCCGGGACTGCCGTCGAAGAGCAGTACTTC. Protein: CSVAGTAVEEQYF.